This T cell receptor beta chain was retrieved from a study of tumor-infiltrating lymphocytes in primary liver carcinoma. On the study more broadly: The tumors ranged from 4.2 to 10 cm across and fell within stage T1-T3 N0M0. Samples produced roughly 3.5 to 7.5 million productive TCRbeta reads, comparable across tissue types. Study-level findings and limits: Researchers did not compare CD4+ and CD8+ repertoires, as samples were bulk unsorted.

On this clonotype: No antigen is known for it.

Reverse transcription of about 500 ng total RNA with a constant-region primer produced TCR beta cDNA. Three rounds of nested multiplex PCR with slightly modified ARM-PCR produced TCR beta libraries. Forward primers for TRBV1-TRBV30 and a C-beta reverse primer served the first two PCR rounds, at roughly 10 cycles each. TCRdb passed the multiplex PCR reads through MiXCR, listing each CDR3 protein once. Counted here are hundreds of thousands of distinct CDR3 sequences, roughly three fifths occurring once; the ten biggest clones make up over 15%. RNA isolated from unsorted whole blood supplied the blood RNA, with germline DNA also extracted. This CDR3 has 13 residues. V was pared by 8 bases and J by 6 bases, with 15 bases between. Germline V CDR1 and CDR2: SGHAT, FQNNGV.

Source material: peripheral blood. The clonotype was recovered from a woman younger than 45 with primary liver carcinoma and hepatitis B virus infection. J is TRBJ2-3 and V is TRBV11-2; unclear D gene. The CDR3, as DNA: TGTGCCAGCGCACACTCGAGTCCCGATACGCAGTATTTT. It specifies CASAHSSPDTQYF. Using reference TRBV11-2 and TRBJ2-3 for the parts outside the CDR3, the full variable domain is EAGVAQSPRYKIIEKRQSVAFWCNPISGHATLYWYQQILGQGPKLLIQFQNNGVVDDSQLPKDRFSAERLKGVDSTLKIQPAKLEDSAVYLCASAHSSPDTQYFGPGTRLTVL.